This TCR beta chain was obtained from a study of a mutant IDH1 vaccine in newly diagnosed glioma (dated by TCRdb to 2020 to 2023). Study-level background: Vaccination was initiated 4-6 weeks after radiotherapy alone, or concurrently with temozolomide cycles in the chemotherapy-containing groups. The roughly 33 treated patients were approximately 62% male and around 40% female, with a mean age of about 38 years. Before enrollment, most patients had been given radiochemotherapy with temozolomide as standard therapy, while the rest had received either radiotherapy alone or temozolomide alone. The week-35 safety follow-up was designated visit V12, and the week-47 end of study was designated visit V13. Peripheral blood was collected at six visits: V03 (baseline), V05, V07, V10, V12 and V13. For exploratory analyses, some 24 treated patients had longitudinal TCRB deep sequencing done wherever samples were available.

The library was prepared using the immunoSEQ multiplex PCR assay. Following the manufacturer's protocol, the hsTCRB Kit was used to amplify rearranged TCR beta chain sequences. Sequencing of TCRB libraries was carried out on an Illumina MiSeq. In the source study's methods: The kit vendor's proprietary platform handled demultiplexing, trimming and gene mapping. TCRdb provides this immuneACCESS table in a form limited to in-frame rearrangements. Some clones are lacking; in checked studies, under half of them reflect an unresolved V gene, and why the rest are absent is not known. From that table come the V and J calls and clone size; the DNA was used to work out D and trimming. The sample data list tens of thousands of clones, and roughly 87% of these were observed just once. The ten biggest clones cover under 4% of the sample. From the germline V gene, CDR1 is MRHNA and CDR2 is SNTAGT. The CDR3 numbers 17 residues from cysteine through phenylalanine. Just the 51-base CDR3 DNA is kept, in frame starting at base 1. V trim: 0 bases; J trim: 5 bases; unmatched bases: 10.

Results the study describes overall, beyond this receptor: Changes in the top peripheral T cell clonotypes picked up by TCRB sequencing did not appear to be linked to pseudoprogression. The authors stated that sample limitations prevented analyses of patient blood samples from being reproduced. PBMC samples for TCRB deep sequencing were selected based on availability. Immune responses induced by the vaccine were seen in around 93% of patients across multiple MHC alleles.

Per the publication, the time point label means: week 47, end of study. Every vaccine dose consisted of 300 ug of a 20-mer mutant IDH1 peptide in Montanide, administered subcutaneously together with topical imiquimod. Patients received eight vaccinations in weeks 1, 3, 5, 7, 11, 15, 19 and 23, corresponding to visits V03 through V10. Donors had newly diagnosed WHO grade 3 or 4 IDH1-mutant astrocytomas with loss of nuclear ATRX. The samples were drawn from NOA16, a multicentre, single-arm, open-label phase I trial in Germany that tested a mutant IDH1 peptide vaccine in humans for the first time. Genomic DNA for TCRB sequencing was isolated from EDTA blood with the DNeasy Blood and Tissue Kit. This clone has only one observation. This receptor's antigen is unknown. Base qualities are not recorded, but no much larger clone differs from it by a single base.

Recombination connected TRBV6-4 to TRBJ2-3, and 8 junction bases match TRBD2. The TCR comes from a man aged 35 to 55 with glioma. Some clones in this sample may be carry-over from other donors' samples. The sequenced sample was PBMCs, obtained from a glioma patient whose treatment included an IDH1 peptide vaccine. The CDR3 protein sequence reads: CASSDSSGGGPGDTQYF. The DNA sequence is given as TGTGCCAGCAGTGACTCTTCCGGCGGGGGGCCGGGAGATACGCAGTATTTT.